These 29 T cell receptor beta chains came from one sample sequenced in a study of vaccination and CD4 T cells after COVID-19. Indicated treatment: roughly 10-day PBMC culture with coronavirus spike peptide pools or control peptides (ViraFEST assay). The collection of CD4+ T cells from the unexposed donor took place before the COVID-19 pandemic (2011-2018). The antigens of these receptors remain unknown. The Oncomine TCR Beta short-read assay sequenced DNA from cultured CD4+ T cells. From CD4+ T cells that had been cultured, genomic DNA was extracted. MiXCR, applied by TCRdb to the PCR reads, yields one record per CDR3 protein. The repertoire holds around 10,000 distinct CDR3 sequences, approximately 30% seen once, with 15% to 20% in the top ten. The sequenced material came from CD4+ T cells from blood, cultured in vitro. These receptors originate from a human donor in good health.

The gene calls are TRBV7-3 and TRBJ1-4; D unclear. Germline V gene data show CDR1 as SGHTA and CDR2 as FQGTGA. Trimming pared 1 base from V and 7 bases from J, leaving 10 bases between. The CDR3 is made up of 14 amino acids. In DNA form, the CDR3 reads TGTGCCAGCAGCTTAAGACTCCTGGGTGAAAAACTGTTTTTT. As protein: CASSLRLLGEKLFF.

The chain carries TRBV7-6 and TRBJ2-1; D is possibly TRBD2 (5 bases). The germline V gene has CDR1 SGHVS and CDR2 FNYEAQ. The CDR3 extends over 16 amino acids. V lost 5 bases and J lost 6, with 20 bases in between. CDR3 DNA sequence: TGTGCCAGCAGCCATCCCCTTGAGGGCCAATCCAATGAGCAGTTCTTC. This gives the protein CASSHPLEGQSNEQFF.

This clonotype came up a few times. The chain couples TRBV27 to TRBJ2-5; D might be TRBD1 or TRBD2, each matching 6 bases. The ends were cut back, 5 bases at V and 5 bases at J, with 15 bases in the middle. Germline V lookup: CDR1 MNHEY, CDR2 SMNVEV (reference sequence). The CDR3 is made up of 14 amino acids. CDR3 region: CASSPWGAWETQYF. The DNA for the CDR3 is TGTGCCAGCAGTCCCTGGGGGGCATGGGAGACCCAGTACTTC.

This chain connects TRBV7-8 to TRBJ2-1; D not resolved. Deletions cut 1 base from V and 0 bases from J, with 10 bases between. From germline, CDR1 is SGHVS and CDR2 FQNEAQ. This CDR3 is 16 amino acids long. CDR3 loop: CASSLEASSSYNEQFF. CDR3 sequence (DNA): TGTGCCAGCAGCTTAGAGGCAAGTTCCTCCTACAATGAGCAGTTCTTC.

Details on this clonotype: A read error may produce the germline difference seen at one junction end. This rearrangement joins TRBV20-1 to TRBJ1-2, with a weak D call TRBD1 (5 bases). The CDR3 totals 14 residues. From germline, CDR1 is DFQATT and CDR2 SNEGSKA (reference sequence). This CDR3 reads CSARRGPLDYGHTF. CDR3 sequence (DNA): TGCAGTGCTAGAAGGGGCCCCCTGGACTATGGCCACACCTTC.

Within the sample, this clonotype is medium-sized. V is TRBV7-2 and J is TRBJ1-1; tentatively, D is TRBD1 (5 bases). Trimming stripped 8 bases from V and 3 bases from J, with 13 bases between. The CDR3 runs 13 residues. Germline CDR1 SGHTA, CDR2 FQGNSA. The chain's CDR3 is CASRRVSYTEAFF. The CDR3 bases are TGTGCCAGCCGCAGGGTTTCCTACACTGAAGCTTTCTTT.

This clonotype has more than one count but fewer than ten. The rearrangement joins TRBV2 to TRBJ2-5; TRBD2 matches at 7 bases. The CDR3 sequence is 12 residues long. The V gene's germline CDR1 is SNHLY and CDR2 FYNNEI. V dropped 8 bases and J dropped 2; count of bases not matched to a gene: 2. CDR3 in DNA: TGTGCCAGCCCGGGGGGACAAGAGACCCAGTACTTC. As protein: CASPGGQETQYF. Together with reference TRBV2 and TRBJ2-5, the CDR3 gives the full variable domain: EPEVTQTPSHQVTQMGQEVILRCVPISNHLYFYWYRQILGQKVEFLVSFYNNEISEKSEIFDDQFSVERPDGSNFTLKIRSTKLEDSAMYFCASPGGQETQYFGPGTRLLVL.

The J gene is TRBJ1-6, the V gene TRBV5-1; D gene unclear. V was cut by 0 bases and J by 9 bases, with 7 bases left in between. The CDR3 loop spans 13 amino acids. Germline assignment: CDR1 SGHRS and CDR2 YFSETQ. CDR3 in amino acids: CASSLESASPLHF. CDR3 coding DNA: TGCGCCAGCAGCTTGGAATCGGCTTCACCCCTCCACTTT.

This clonotype was found a few times. The genes are TRBV6-1 and TRBJ1-1; TRBD1 aligns across 12 bases. This CDR3 has 22 residues. Germline V gives CDR1 MNHNS, CDR2 SASEGT. Trimming cost V 2 bases and J 5 bases; bases outside gene matches: 24. The CDR3 protein is CASSEPPGQGASGSQRGTEAFF. In nucleotides, the CDR3 is TGTGCCAGCAGTGAACCCCCGGGACAGGGGGCGTCTGGGTCCCAACGGGGTACTGAAGCTTTCTTT.

J is TRBJ1-3 and V is TRBV2; D is uncertain. Germline CDR1 and CDR2: SNHLY and FYNNEI. Trimming stripped 4 bases from V and 1 base from J, with 8 bases between. The CDR3 has 14 amino acids. The CDR3 DNA follows: TGTGCCAGCAGTGCCGCAGGATCTGGAAACACCATATATTTT. It encodes CASSAAGSGNTIYF.

This clonotype was picked up a small number of times. This chain connects TRBV28 to TRBJ1-5; D ambiguous. Germline CDR1 and CDR2: MDHEN and SYDVKM. Trimming removed 5 bases from V and 6 bases from J, with 35 bases in between. The CDR3 consists of 21 residues. The DNA for the CDR3 is TGTGCCAGCAGTATTATATGGGCCCTACCGGGCTCCACTGGGAGTGGTCAGCCCCAGCATTTT. Protein product: CASSIIWALPGSTGSGQPQHF.

The rearrangement joins TRBV2 to TRBJ1-3; the D gene is possibly TRBD1 (6 bases). With 2 bases removed from V and 2 bases from J, the gap between germline ends came to 10 bases. The CDR3 loop spans 15 amino acids. CDR1 is SNHLY, CDR2 FYNNEI, per germline. In nucleotides, the CDR3 is TGTGCCAGCAGTGAATTAGGGGGGACTGGAAACACCATATATTTT. Translated, it gives CASSELGGTGNTIYF.

This clonotype was found a few times. J is TRBJ2-7 and V is TRBV6-1; D is ambiguous. The CDR3 is 12 residues long. V lost 1 base and J 3 bases, leaving 4 bases between the germline ends. The V gene's germline CDR1 is MNHNS and CDR2 SASEGT. The CDR3, as DNA: TGTGCCAGCAGTGAAGGTGACTACGAGCAGTACTTC. It specifies CASSEGDYEQYF.

With respect to this clonotype: An end of the junction does not agree with germline; a read error may underlie this. The chain joins TRBV20-1 to TRBJ2-1; either TRBD1 or TRBD2 may supply D (5 bases each). The CDR3 contains 11 residues. Germline values: CDR1 DFQATT, CDR2 SNEGSKA (reference sequence). The CDR3 region is CSARRDPKSLF. Written as DNA, the CDR3 is TGCAGTGCTAGACGGGACCCCAAATCGCTCTTC.

This chain links TRBV7-9 with TRBJ1-6; the D is unclear. V lost 2 bases to trimming and J lost 4 bases, with 9 bases between them. The CDR3 totals 15 residues. CDR1 and CDR2 (germline): SEHNR, FQNEAQ (reference sequence). CDR3 residues: CASSLNAEYNSPLHF. Written as DNA, the CDR3 is TGTGCCAGCAGCTTAAACGCCGAGTATAATTCACCCCTCCACTTT.

The chain has TRBV6-1 and TRBJ2-2, with D tentatively TRBD1 (6 bases). The CDR3 covers 14 residues. Germline loops: CDR1 MNHNS, CDR2 SASEGT. The germline V and J ends were trimmed by 2 bases and 6 bases, with 10 bases remaining between them. The CDR3 DNA follows: TGTGCCAGCAGTGAAATGAGGGGGTCCGGGGAGCTGTTTTTT. Translation gives CASSEMRGSGELFF.

This chain joins TRBV20-1 and TRBJ2-1; D gene ambiguous. Germline V gene data show CDR1 as DFQATT and CDR2 as SNEGSKA (reference sequence). Trimming took 6 bases from V and 8 from J, leaving 14 bases between them. The CDR3 has 12 amino acids. The CDR3: CSAPGRLHEQFF. The DNA of the CDR3 is TGCAGTGCGCCCGGCAGATTACATGAGCAGTTCTTC.

In its sample, this clonotype ranks as medium-sized. The rearrangement joins TRBV19 to TRBJ1-1; the D is unclear. V was clipped by 7 bases and J by 4 bases, with 16 bases between them. The CDR3 extends over 14 amino acids. Germline values: CDR1 LNHDA, CDR2 SQIVND (reference sequence). DNA of the CDR3: TGTGCCAGTACGGACCCTGCCCGGCCCACTGAAGCTTTCTTT. This translates into CASTDPARPTEAFF. The complete variable domain, with remaining parts taken from reference TRBV19 and TRBJ1-1, reads DGGITQSPKYLFRKEGQNVTLSCEQNLNHDAMYWYRQDPGQGLRLIYYSQIVNDFQKGDIAEGYSVSREKKESFPLTVTSAQKNPTAFYLCASTDPARPTEAFFGQGTRLTVV.

This clonotype was seen once. V usage is TRBV12-3 or TRBV12-4 and J usage is TRBJ2-1; D is perhaps TRBD2 (6 bases). V was trimmed by 3 bases and J by 1 base, leaving 13 bases between them. The CDR3 is 16 residues long. This chain's CDR3 is CASSFRRAGSYNEQFF. CDR3 nucleotides: TGTGCCAGCAGTTTTAGGCGGGCGGGGTCCTACAATGAGCAGTTCTTC.

V gene TRBV20-1 combines with J gene TRBJ2-1; D is perhaps TRBD1 (7 bases). Looked up from germline, CDR1 is DFQATT and CDR2 is SNEGSKA (reference sequence). Trimming removed 5 bases at V and 8 bases at J, with 22 bases between. This CDR3 has 15 amino acids. CDR3 sequence (DNA): TGCAGTGCTCAACCTCCCCAGGGCAGGGGGGATGAGCAGTTCTTC. It codes for CSAQPPQGRGDEQFF.

This chain joins TRBV7-9 and TRBJ2-7; TRBD1 aligns across 8 bases. The germline V gene encodes CDR1 SEHNR and CDR2 FQNEAQ (reference sequence). The CDR3 runs 14 residues. V was clipped by 1 base and J by 2 bases; unmatched bases: 1. CDR3 DNA: TGTGCCAGCAGCTTAGGGACAGGGACCTACGAGCAGTACTTC. Amino acids: CASSLGTGTYEQYF.

The sample holds one count of this clonotype. The junction shows a germline mismatch at one end, possibly a read error. The V and J genes are TRBV28 and TRBJ2-2; D might be TRBD2 (6 bases). The CDR3 spans 14 residues. The germline CDR1 and CDR2 sequences are MDHEN and SYDVKM. The CDR3 protein is CASIPFPNTGGLFF. For the CDR3, the DNA is TGTGCCAGCATCCCTTTCCCGAACACCGGGGGGCTGTTTTTT.

This clonotype was detected a few times. This chain joins TRBV29-1 and TRBJ1-1; D ambiguous. The V end lost 3 bases, the J end lost 2 bases, and 7 bases lay between the germline ends. Per the germline V gene, CDR1 is SQVTM and CDR2 is ANQGSEA. This CDR3 region has 12 residues. The CDR3, as DNA: TGCAGCGTTGATGCGGGAAACACTGAAGCTTTCTTT. It specifies CSVDAGNTEAFF.

By sample share, this clonotype is medium-sized. The chain uses TRBV24-1 and TRBJ1-1; possibly TRBD1 for D (5 bases). The CDR3 loop spans 13 amino acids. Between the trimmed V and J ends, which lost 5 bases and 6 bases, there was a span of 12 bases. Germline-derived CDR1 and CDR2 are KGHDR and SFDVKD. The CDR3 DNA follows: TGTGCCACCAGTGCCGAGGGGCGTGCTGAAGCTTTCTTT. Translating gives CATSAEGRAEAFF.

Details on this clonotype: This may be a read error, as it is one base from a much larger clone. This chain connects TRBV6-1 to TRBJ1-2; D might be TRBD1 (5 bases). The CDR3 contains 14 residues. Germline lookup yields CDR1 MNHNS and CDR2 SASEGT. CDR3 region: CASSDWGFGYGCTF. The DNA of the CDR3 is TGTGCCAGCAGTGATTGGGGGTTCGGCTATGGCTGCACCTTC.

The chain combines TRBV9 with TRBJ2-3; D remains unclear. V lost 0 bases, J lost 2 bases, and 7 bases lay in between. Germline V lookup: CDR1 SGDLS, CDR2 YYNGEE. The CDR3 spans 14 residues. In nucleotides, the CDR3 is TGTGCCAGCAGCGTAGCCCGGATCACAGATACGCAGTATTTT. This codes for CASSVARITDTQYF.

The chain uses TRBV6-4 and TRBJ2-3, with D perhaps matching TRBD1 or TRBD2 (6 bases each). CDR1 and CDR2 (germline): MRHNA, SNTAGT. The V end lost 0 bases, the J end lost 6 bases, and 16 bases lay between the germline ends. The CDR3 covers 16 residues. This chain's CDR3 is CASSDSILGGMDTQYF. Here the CDR3 DNA reads TGTGCCAGCAGTGACTCGATTCTGGGGGGCATGGATACGCAGTATTTT.

This clonotype is judged medium-sized (0.01 to 0.1%). This chain links TRBV7-9 with TRBJ1-1; D might be TRBD1 (5 bases). Germline V gives CDR1 SEHNR, CDR2 FQNEAQ (reference sequence). The CDR3 contains 13 residues. The ends were cut back, 2 bases at V and 1 base at J, with 5 bases in the middle. The CDR3 reads CASSLRGNTEAFF. CDR3 nucleotides: TGTGCCAGCAGCTTAAGGGGGAACACTGAAGCTTTCTTT.

The chain links TRBV18 to TRBJ2-1; possible D gene TRBD1, 6 bases. Per germline, CDR1 KGHSH and CDR2 LQKENI. Trimming pared 0 bases from V and 4 bases from J, leaving 10 bases between. The length of the CDR3 is 15 residues. The CDR3 DNA sequence: TGTGCCAGCTCACCACCGGGGACAACATACAATGAGCAGTTCTTC. This encodes CASSPPGTTYNEQFF.